The entry below gives a single T cell receptor (beta chain) sequence along with its context. Measured with immunoSEQ multiplex PCR; TCRdb has only the in-frame clones, and not every one. In the table there are over 80,000 clones, about 87% of which are singletons. This entry is derived from a study of OX40 agonist ivuxolimab in advanced cancers. The germline V and J ends were trimmed by 6 bases and 0 bases, with 18 bases remaining between them. Germline V CDR1 and CDR2: KGHSH, LQKENI. The CDR3 has 16 residues. Specimen: CD4+ or CD8+ T cells sorted from blood, collected in a trial of the OX40 agonist ivuxolimab. The sequence came from an adult with an advanced solid tumor such as melanoma, head and neck, liver or kidney cancer. V and J are TRBV18 and TRBJ2-7; D is perhaps TRBD1 or TRBD2 (6 bases each). The chain's CDR3 is CASSPTRTASSYEQYF. CDR3 in DNA: TGTGCCAGCTCCCCGACTAGGACAGCTAGCTCCTACGAGCAGTACTTC.